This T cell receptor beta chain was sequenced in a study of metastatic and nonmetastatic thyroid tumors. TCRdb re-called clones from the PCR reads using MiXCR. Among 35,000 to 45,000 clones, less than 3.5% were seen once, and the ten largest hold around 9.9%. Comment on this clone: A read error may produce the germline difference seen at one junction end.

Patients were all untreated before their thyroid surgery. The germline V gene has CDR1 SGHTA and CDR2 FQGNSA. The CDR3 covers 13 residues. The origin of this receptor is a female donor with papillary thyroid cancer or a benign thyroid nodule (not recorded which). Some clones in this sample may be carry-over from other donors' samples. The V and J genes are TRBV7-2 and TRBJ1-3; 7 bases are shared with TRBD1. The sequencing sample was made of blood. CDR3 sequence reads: CASSSRQGNTVYF. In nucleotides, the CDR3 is TGTGCCAGCAGCTCGCGACAGGGAAACACCGTATATTTT. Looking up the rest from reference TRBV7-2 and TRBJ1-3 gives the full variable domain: GAGVSQSPSNKVTEKGKDVELRCDPISGHTALYWYRQSLGQGLEFLIYFQGNSAPDKSGLPSDRFSAERTGGSVSTLTIQRTQQEDSAVYLCASSSRQGNTVYFGEGSWLTVV.